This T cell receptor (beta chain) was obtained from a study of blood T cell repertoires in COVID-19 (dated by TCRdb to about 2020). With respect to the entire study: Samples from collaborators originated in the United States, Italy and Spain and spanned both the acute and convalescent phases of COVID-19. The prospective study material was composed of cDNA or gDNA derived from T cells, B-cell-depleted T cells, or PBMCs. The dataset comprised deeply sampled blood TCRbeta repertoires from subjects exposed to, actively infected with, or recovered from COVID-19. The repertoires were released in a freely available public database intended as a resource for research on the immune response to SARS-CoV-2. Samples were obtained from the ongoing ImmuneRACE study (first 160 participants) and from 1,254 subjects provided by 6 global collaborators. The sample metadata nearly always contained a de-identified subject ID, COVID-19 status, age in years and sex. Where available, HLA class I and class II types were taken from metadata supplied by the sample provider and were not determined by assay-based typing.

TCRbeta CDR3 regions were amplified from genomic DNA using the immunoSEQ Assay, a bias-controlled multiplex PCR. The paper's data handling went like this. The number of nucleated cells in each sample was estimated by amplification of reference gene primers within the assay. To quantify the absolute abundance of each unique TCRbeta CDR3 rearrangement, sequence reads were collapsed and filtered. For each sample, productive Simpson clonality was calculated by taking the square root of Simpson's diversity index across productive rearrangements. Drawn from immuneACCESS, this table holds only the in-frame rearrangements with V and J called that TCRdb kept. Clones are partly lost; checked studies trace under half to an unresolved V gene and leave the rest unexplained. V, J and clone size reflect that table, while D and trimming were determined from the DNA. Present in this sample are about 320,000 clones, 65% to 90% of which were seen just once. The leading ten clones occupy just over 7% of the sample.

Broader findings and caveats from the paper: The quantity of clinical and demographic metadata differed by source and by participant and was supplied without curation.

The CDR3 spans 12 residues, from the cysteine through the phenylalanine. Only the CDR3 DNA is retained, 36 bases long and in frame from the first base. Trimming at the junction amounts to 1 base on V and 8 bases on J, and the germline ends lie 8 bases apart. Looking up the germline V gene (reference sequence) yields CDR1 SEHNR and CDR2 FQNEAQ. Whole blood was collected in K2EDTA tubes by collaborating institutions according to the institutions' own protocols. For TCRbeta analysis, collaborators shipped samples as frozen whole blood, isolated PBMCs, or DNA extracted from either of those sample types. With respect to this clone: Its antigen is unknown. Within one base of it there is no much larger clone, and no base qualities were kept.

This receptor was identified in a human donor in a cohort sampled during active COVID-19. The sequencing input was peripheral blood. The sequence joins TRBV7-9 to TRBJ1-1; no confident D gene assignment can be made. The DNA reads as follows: TGTGCCAGCAGCTTAGGTACAACGGAAGCTTTCTTT. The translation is CASSLGTTEAFF. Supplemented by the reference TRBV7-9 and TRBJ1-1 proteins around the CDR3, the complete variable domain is DTGVSQNPRHKITKRGQNVTFRCDPISEHNRLYWYRQTLGQGPEFLTYFQNEAQLEKSRLLSDRFSAERPKGSFSTLEIQRTEQGDSAMYLCASSLGTTEAFFGQGTRLTVV.